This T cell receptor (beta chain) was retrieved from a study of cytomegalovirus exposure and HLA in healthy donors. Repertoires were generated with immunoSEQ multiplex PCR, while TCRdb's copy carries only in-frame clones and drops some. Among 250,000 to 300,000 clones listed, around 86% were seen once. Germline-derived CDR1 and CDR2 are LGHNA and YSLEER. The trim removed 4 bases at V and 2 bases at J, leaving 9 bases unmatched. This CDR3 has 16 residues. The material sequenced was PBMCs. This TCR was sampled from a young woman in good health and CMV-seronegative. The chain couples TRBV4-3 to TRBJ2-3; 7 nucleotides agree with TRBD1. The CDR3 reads CASSPYPGQNTDTQYF. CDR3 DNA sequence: TGCGCCAGCAGCCCATACCCGGGACAGAACACAGATACGCAGTATTTT.